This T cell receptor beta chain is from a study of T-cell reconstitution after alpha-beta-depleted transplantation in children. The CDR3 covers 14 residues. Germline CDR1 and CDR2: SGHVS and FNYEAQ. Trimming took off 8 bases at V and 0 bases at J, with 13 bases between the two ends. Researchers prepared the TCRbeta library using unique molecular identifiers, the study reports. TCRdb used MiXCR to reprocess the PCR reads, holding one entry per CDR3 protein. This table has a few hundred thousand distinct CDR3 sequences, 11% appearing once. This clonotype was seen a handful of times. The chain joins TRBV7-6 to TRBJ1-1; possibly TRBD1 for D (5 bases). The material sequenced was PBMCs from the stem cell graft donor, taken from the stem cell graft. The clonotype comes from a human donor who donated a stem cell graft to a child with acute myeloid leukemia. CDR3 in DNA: TGTGCCAGCTCGGCTGGGGCGGTGAACACTGAAGCTTTCTTT. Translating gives CASSAGAVNTEAFF.